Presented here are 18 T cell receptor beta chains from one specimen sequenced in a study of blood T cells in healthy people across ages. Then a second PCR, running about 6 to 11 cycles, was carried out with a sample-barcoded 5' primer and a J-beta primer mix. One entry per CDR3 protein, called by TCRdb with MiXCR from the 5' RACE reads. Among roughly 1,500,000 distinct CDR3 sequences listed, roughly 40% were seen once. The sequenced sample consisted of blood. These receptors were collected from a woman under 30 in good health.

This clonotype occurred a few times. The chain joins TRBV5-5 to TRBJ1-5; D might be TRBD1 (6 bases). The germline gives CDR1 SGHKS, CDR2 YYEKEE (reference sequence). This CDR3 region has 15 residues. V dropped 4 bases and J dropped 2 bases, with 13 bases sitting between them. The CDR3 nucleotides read TGTGCCAGCAGCCACGGGACAACCGGCAATCAGCCCCAGCATTTT. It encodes CASSHGTTGNQPQHF.

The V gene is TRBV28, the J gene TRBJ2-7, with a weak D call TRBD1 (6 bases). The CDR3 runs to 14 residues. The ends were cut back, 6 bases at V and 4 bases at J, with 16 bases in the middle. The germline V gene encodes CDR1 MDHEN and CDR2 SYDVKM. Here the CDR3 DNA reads TGTGCCAGCAGCCTATCGGGACACGAATACGAGCAGTACTTC. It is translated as CASSLSGHEYEQYF.

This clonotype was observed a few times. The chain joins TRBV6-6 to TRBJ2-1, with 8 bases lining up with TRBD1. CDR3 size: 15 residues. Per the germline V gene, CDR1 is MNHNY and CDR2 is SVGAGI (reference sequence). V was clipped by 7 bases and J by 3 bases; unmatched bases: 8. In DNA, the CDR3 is TGTGCCAGCACCCAGGGGGCTTTAGTCTACAATGAGCAGTTCTTC. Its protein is CASTQGALVYNEQFF.

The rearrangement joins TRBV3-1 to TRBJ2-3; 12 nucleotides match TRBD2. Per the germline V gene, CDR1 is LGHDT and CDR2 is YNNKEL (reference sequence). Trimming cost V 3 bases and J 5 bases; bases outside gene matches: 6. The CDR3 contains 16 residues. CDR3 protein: CASSHRLAGDRDTQYF. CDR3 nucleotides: TGTGCCAGCAGCCACCGACTAGCGGGAGATCGAGATACGCAGTATTTT.

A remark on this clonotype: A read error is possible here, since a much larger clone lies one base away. CDR3 bases: TGTGCCATCAGTTGGGACAGCTACGAGCAGTACTTC. Its protein is CAISWDSYEQYF. The V call is TRBV10-3, the J call TRBJ2-7, with 7 bases aligning to TRBD1. The CDR3 has 12 amino acids. Looked up from germline, CDR1 is ENHRY and CDR2 is SYGVKD. After removal of 5 bases from V and 3 bases from J, the junction contained 1 base not matched to a gene.

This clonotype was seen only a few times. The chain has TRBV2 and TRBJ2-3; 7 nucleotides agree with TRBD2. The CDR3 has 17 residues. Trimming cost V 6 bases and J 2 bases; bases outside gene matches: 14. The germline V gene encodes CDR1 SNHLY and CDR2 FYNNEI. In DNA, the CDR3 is TGTGCCAGCAGCCGCCGTGAGCGGGGTTTCAACACAGATACGCAGTATTTT. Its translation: CASSRRERGFNTDTQYF.

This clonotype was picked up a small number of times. CDR3 DNA: TGCAGTGCTAGAGGGGCCAGGGAGGGCCGACAGCCCCAGCATTTT. It translates to CSARGAREGRQPQHF. The gene calls are TRBV20-1 and TRBJ1-5; possible D gene TRBD1, 5 bases. The germline V and J ends were trimmed by 1 base and 7 bases, with 17 bases remaining between them. Germline CDR1 and CDR2: DFQATT and SNEGSKA (reference sequence). CDR3 size: 15 residues.

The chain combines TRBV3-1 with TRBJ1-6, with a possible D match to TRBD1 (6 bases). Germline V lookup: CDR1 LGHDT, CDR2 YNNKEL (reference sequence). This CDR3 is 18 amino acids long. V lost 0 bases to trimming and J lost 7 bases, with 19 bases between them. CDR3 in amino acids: CASSQDGTTYIGNSPLHF. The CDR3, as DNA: TGTGCCAGCAGCCAAGATGGGACAACCTACATTGGGAATTCACCCCTCCACTTT.

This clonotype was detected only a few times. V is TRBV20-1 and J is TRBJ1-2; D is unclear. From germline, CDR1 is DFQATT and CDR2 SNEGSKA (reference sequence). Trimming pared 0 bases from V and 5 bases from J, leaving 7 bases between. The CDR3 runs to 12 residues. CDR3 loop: CSARDVGYGYTF. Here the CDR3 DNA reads TGCAGTGCTAGAGACGTTGGGTATGGCTACACCTTC.

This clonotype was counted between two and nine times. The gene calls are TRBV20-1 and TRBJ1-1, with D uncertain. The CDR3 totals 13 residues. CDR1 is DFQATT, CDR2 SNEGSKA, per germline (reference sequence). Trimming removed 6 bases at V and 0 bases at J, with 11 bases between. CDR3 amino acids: CSATGNMNTEAFF. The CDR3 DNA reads TGCAGTGCCACGGGTAACATGAACACTGAAGCTTTCTTT.

CDR3 nucleotide sequence: TGTGCCTGGAGCCCCCGGCGGCGTTTGAGTACAGATACGCAGTATTTT. Translating gives CAWSPRRRLSTDTQYF. The chain has TRBV30 and TRBJ2-3; no clear D gene. CDR1 is GTSNPN, CDR2 SVGIG, per germline (reference sequence). The CDR3 extends over 16 amino acids. V lost 3 bases to trimming and J lost 3 bases, with 19 bases between them.

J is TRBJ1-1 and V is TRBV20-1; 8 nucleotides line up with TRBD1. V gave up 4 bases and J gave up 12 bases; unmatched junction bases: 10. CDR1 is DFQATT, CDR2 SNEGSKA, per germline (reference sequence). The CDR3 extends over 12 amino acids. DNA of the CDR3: TGCAGTGCTATAGACAGGGGTCTAGAATCTTTCTTT. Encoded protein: CSAIDRGLESFF.

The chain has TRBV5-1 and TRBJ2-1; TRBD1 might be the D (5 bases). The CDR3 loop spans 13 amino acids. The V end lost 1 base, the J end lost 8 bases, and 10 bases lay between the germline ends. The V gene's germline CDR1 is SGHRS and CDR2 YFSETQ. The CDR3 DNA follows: TGCGCCAGCAGCTTGCAGGGATGGGATGAGCAGTTCTTC. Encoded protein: CASSLQGWDEQFF.

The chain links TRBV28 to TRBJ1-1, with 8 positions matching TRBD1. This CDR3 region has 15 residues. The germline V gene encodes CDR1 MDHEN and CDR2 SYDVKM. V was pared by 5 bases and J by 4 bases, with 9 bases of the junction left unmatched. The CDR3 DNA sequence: TGTGCCAGCAGTGCACCCCAGGGGGCGATCACTGAAGCTTTCTTT. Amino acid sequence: CASSAPQGAITEAFF.

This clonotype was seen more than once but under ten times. The DNA for the CDR3 is TGTGCCAGCAGCCAAGATGGAGGGAAGAACACTGAAGCTTTCTTT. Its protein is CASSQDGGKNTEAFF. The rearrangement uses TRBV3-1 and TRBJ1-1; D remains ambiguous. V lost 0 bases, J lost 1 base, and 9 bases lay in between. Germline-derived CDR1 and CDR2 are LGHDT and YNNKEL (reference sequence). This CDR3 contains 15 residues. The whole variable domain, filled in from reference TRBV3-1 and TRBJ1-1, reads DTAVSQTPKYLVTQMGNDKSIKCEQNLGHDTMYWYKQDSKKFLKIMFSYNNKELIINETVPNRFSPKSPDKAHLNLHINSLELGDSAVYFCASSQDGGKNTEAFFGQGTRLTVV.

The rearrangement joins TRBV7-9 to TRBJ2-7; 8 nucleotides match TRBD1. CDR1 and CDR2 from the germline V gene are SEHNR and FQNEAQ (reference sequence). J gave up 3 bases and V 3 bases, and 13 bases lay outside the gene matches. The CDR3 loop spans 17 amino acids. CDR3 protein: CASSLSHLWDRSYEQYF. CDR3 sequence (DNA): TGTGCCAGCAGCTTGTCCCATCTGTGGGACAGGAGCTACGAGCAGTACTTC.

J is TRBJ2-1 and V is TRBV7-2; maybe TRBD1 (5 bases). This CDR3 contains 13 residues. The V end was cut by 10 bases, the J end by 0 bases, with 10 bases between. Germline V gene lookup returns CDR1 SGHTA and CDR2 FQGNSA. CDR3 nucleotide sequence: TGTGCCATTGACAGAGGCTCCTACAATGAGCAGTTCTTC. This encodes CAIDRGSYNEQFF.

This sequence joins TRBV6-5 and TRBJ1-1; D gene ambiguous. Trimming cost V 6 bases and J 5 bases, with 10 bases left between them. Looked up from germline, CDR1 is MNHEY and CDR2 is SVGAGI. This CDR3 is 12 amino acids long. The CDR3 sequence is CASSQSRTEAFF. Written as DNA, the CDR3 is TGTGCCAGCAGCCAGAGTCGGACTGAAGCTTTCTTT.